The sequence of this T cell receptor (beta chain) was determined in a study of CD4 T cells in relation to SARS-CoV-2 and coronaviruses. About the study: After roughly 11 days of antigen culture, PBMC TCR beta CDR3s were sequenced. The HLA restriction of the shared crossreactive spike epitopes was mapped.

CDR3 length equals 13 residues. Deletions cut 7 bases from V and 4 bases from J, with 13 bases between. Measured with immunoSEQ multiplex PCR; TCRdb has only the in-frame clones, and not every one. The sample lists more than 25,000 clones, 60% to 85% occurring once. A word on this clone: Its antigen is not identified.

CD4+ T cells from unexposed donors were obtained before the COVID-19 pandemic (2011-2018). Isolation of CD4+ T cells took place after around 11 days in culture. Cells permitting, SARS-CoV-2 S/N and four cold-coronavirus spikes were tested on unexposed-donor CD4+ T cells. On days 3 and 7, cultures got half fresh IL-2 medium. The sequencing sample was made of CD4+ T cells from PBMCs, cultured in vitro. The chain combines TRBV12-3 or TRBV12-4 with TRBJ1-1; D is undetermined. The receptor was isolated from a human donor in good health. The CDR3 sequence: CASTWGAGTEAFF. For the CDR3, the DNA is TGTGCCAGCACATGGGGAGCAGGCACTGAAGCTTTCTTT.